These T cell receptor beta chains were read from a single sample in a study of shared clonotypes between healthy human individuals. Method: immunoSEQ multiplex PCR; TCRdb's copy keeps in-frame clones and lacks some. The sample records around 2,000,000 clones, roughly 94% being singletons. What was sequenced was naive CD4+ T cells sorted from blood. Receptor source: a young man in good health. Each CDR3 is given with its conserved first and last residue. D genes are given only for firm matches. Size is omitted from some rows. Given values are once, few, many or a class for expanded clones.

TRBV5-4	NA	TRBD2	TRBJ2-5	CASSLVAAGGPETQYF	TGTGCCAGCAGCTTGGTTGCGGCGGGGGGACCGGAGACCCAGTACTTC
TRBV4-1	NA	NA	TRBJ2-3	CASSPLLADTQYF	TGCGCCAGCAGCCCCTTACTAGCAGATACGCAGTATTTT
TRBV5-1	once	NA	TRBJ1-4	CASSLVIADIEEKLFF	TGCGCCAGCAGCTTGGTGATCGCAGACATCGAGGAAAAACTGTTTTTT
TRBV7-3	few	TRBD2	TRBJ2-1	CASSLIAGGLNEQFF	TGTGCCAGCAGCTTAATAGCGGGGGGCCTGAATGAGCAGTTCTTC
TRBV28	once	NA	TRBJ1-2	CASSPLRTVYGYTF	TGTGCCAGCAGTCCCCTTCGGACAGTCTATGGCTACACCTTC
TRBV2	NA	NA	TRBJ1-6	CASRTGRGNSPLHF	TGTGCCAGCAGAACAGGGCGAGGTAATTCACCCCTCCACTTT
TRBV5-1	NA	NA	TRBJ2-7	CASSDNYEQYF	TGCGCCAGCAGCGACAACTACGAGCAGTACTTC
TRBV4-3	NA	TRBD2	TRBJ2-5	CASSQGLAGNQETQYF	TGCGCCAGCAGCCAGGGACTAGCGGGAAACCAAGAGACCCAGTACTTC
TRBV7-9	NA	NA	TRBJ1-1	CASSLIAATGTFF	TGTGCCAGCAGCTTAATAGCAGCAACCGGGACTTTCTTT
TRBV6-6	once	NA	TRBJ2-1	CASSYDNYNEQFF	TGTGCCAGCAGTTACGACAATTACAATGAGCAGTTCTTC
TRBV7-9	NA	TRBD2	TRBJ2-3	CASARGASGTDTQYF	TGTGCCAGCGCCCGCGGGGCTAGCGGGACAGATACGCAGTATTTT
TRBV29-1	once	NA	TRBJ1-5	CSVEIVGQPQHF	TGCAGCGTTGAGATCGTAGGACAGCCCCAGCATTTT
TRBV5-4	NA	NA	TRBJ2-3	CASRLGDPTDTQYF	TGTGCCAGCAGACTGGGGGACCCCACAGATACGCAGTATTTT
TRBV30	NA	TRBD1	TRBJ1-2	CAWSATGMSRGYTF	TGTGCCTGGAGTGCGACAGGGATGAGTAGAGGCTACACCTTC
TRBV25-1	many	TRBD1	TRBJ1-4	CASSESGRRGPNEKLFF	TGTGCCAGCAGTGAAAGCGGTCGAAGGGGGCCCAATGAAAAACTGTTTTTT
TRBV5-1	NA	NA	TRBJ2-3	CASSSGESTDTQYF	TGCGCCAGCAGCTCGGGGGAAAGCACAGATACGCAGTATTTT
TRBV5-4	NA	NA	TRBJ1-4	CASSLARGEKLFF	TGTGCCAGCAGCTTGGCTCGGGGTGAAAAACTGTTTTTT
TRBV30	NA	NA	TRBJ1-5	CAWSGRGLEYSNQPQHF	TGTGCCTGGAGCGGCCGGGGACTGGAATATAGCAATCAGCCCCAGCATTTT
TRBV7-2	NA	NA	TRBJ2-3	CASSLVREYPSTDTQYF	TGTGCCAGCAGCTTAGTACGTGAATATCCTAGCACAGATACGCAGTATTTT
TRBV5-1	NA	TRBD1	TRBJ2-7	CASSPVRDRVYEQYF	TGCGCCAGCAGCCCGGTGAGGGACAGGGTCTACGAGCAGTACTTC
TRBV5-1	once	TRBD1	TRBJ2-3	CASSIGQGATTQYF	TGCGCCAGCAGCATAGGACAGGGGGCCACTACGCAGTATTTT
TRBV7-8	NA	NA	TRBJ2-3	CASSSQGTRDTQYF	TGTGCCAGCAGCTCCCAGGGGACGCGAGATACGCAGTATTTT